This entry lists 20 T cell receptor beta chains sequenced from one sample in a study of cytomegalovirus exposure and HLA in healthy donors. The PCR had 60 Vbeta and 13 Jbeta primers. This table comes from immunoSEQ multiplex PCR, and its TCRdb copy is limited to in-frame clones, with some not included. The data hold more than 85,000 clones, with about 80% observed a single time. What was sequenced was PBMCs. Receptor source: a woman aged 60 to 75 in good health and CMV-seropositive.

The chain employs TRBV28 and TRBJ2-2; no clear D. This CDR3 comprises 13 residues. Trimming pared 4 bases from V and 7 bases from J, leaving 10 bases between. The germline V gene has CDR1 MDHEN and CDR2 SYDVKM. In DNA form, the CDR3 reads TGTGCCAGCAGTTATCTAACGCGCGGGGAGCTGTTTTTT. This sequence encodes CASSYLTRGELFF. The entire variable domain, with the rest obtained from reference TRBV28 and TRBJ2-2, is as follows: DVKVTQSSRYLVKRTGEKVFLECVQDMDHENMFWYRQDPGLGLRLIYFSYDVKMKEKGDIPEGYSVSREKKERFSLILESASTNQTSMYLCASSYLTRGELFFGEGSRLTVL.

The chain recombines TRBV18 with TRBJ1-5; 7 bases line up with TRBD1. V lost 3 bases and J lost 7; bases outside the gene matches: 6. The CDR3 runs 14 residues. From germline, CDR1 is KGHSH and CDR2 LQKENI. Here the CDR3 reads CASSPTGKIQPQHF. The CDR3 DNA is TGTGCCAGCTCACCGACAGGGAAGATCCAGCCCCAGCATTTT. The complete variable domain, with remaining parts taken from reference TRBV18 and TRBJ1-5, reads NAGVMQNPRHLVRRRGQEARLRCSPMKGHSHVYWYRQLPEEGLKFMVYLQKENIIDESGMPKERFSAEFPKEGPSILRIQQVVRGDSAAYFCASSPTGKIQPQHFGDGTRLSIL.

The CDR3 DNA reads as TGTGCCAGCATGGACCTAGCGGGAGGTTTGAGCTACAATGAGCAGTTCTTC. This sequence encodes CASMDLAGGLSYNEQFF. The chain links TRBV27 to TRBJ2-1, with 11 positions matching TRBD2. This CDR3 comprises 17 residues. The V gene's germline CDR1 is MNHEY and CDR2 SMNVEV (reference sequence). V lost 7 bases and J lost 3; bases outside the gene matches: 11.

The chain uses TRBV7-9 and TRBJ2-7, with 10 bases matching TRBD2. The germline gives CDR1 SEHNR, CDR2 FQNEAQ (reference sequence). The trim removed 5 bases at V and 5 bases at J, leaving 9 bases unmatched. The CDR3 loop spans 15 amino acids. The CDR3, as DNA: TGTGCCAGCAGCCCCTCTAGCGGGAGTAGGAACGAGCAGTACTTC. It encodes CASSPSSGSRNEQYF.

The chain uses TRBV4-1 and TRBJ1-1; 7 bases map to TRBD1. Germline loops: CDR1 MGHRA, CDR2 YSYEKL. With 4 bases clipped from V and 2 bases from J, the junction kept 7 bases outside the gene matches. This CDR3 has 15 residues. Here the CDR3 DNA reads TGCGCCAGCAGCCCAAGGGGACAGCGCAACACTGAAGCTTTCTTT. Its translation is CASSPRGQRNTEAFF.

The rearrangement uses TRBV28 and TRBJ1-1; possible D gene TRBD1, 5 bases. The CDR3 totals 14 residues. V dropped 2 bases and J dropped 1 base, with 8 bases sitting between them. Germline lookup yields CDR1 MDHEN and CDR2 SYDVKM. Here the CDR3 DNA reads TGTGCCAGCAGTTTAAGCGACAGGAACACTGAAGCTTTCTTT. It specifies CASSLSDRNTEAFF.

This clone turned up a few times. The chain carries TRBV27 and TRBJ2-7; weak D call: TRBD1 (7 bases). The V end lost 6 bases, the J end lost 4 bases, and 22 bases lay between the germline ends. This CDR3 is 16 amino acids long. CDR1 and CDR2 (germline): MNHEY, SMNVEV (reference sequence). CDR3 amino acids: CASSPAPAGGYYEQYF. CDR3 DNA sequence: TGTGCCAGCAGCCCCGCCCCGGCAGGGGGGTATTACGAGCAGTACTTC.

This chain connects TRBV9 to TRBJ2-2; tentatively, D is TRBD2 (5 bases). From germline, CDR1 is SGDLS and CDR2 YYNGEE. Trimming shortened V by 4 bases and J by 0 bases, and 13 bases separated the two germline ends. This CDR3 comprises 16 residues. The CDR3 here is CASSSYIGTNTGELFF. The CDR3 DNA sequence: TGTGCCAGCAGCTCTTATATCGGGACGAACACCGGGGAGCTGTTTTTT.

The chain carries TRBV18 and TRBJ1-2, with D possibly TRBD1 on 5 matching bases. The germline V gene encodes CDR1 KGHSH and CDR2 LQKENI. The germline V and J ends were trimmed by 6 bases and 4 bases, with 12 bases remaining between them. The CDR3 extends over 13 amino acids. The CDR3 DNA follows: TGTGCCAGCTCGGACAACACCCTCTATGGCTACACCTTC. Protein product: CASSDNTLYGYTF.

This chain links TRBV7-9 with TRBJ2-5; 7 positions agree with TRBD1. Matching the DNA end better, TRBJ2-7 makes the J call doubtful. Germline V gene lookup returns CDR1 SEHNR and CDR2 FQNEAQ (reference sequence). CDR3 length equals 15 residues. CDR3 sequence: CASSLVTGAAYEQYF. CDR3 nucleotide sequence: TGTGCCAGCAGCTTAGTAACAGGGGCCGCGTACGAGCAGTACTTC.

The CDR3 loop is CASSYPRGVPTNEKLFF. CDR3 sequence (DNA): TGTGCCAGCAGTTACCCCCGGGGGGTGCCTACAAATGAAAAACTGTTTTTT. The chain carries TRBV28 and TRBJ1-4; TRBD1 is a possible D gene (5 bases). The V gene's germline CDR1 is MDHEN and CDR2 SYDVKM. CDR3 length: 17 amino acids. V dropped 4 bases and J dropped 5 bases, with 20 bases sitting between them.

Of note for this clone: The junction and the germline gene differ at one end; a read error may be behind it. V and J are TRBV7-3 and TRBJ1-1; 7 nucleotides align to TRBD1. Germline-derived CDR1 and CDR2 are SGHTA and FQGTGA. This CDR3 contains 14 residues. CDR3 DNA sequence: TGTGCCGGCAGATTACAGGGGATGAACACTGAAGCTTTCTTT. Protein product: CAGRLQGMNTEAFF.

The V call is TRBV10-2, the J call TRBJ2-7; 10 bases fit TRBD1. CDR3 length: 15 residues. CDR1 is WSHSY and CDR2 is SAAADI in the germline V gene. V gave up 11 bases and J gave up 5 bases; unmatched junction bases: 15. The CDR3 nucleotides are TGCGCCGTAAAGGAAGGGACAGGGGTTTCCCACGAGCAGTACTTC. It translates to CAVKEGTGVSHEQYF.

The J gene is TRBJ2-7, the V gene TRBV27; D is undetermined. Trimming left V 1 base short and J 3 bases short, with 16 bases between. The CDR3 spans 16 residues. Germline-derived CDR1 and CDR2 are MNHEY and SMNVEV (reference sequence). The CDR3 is CASSLFSGLRRYEQYF. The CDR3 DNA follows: TGTGCCAGCAGTTTATTTTCAGGATTACGGCGCTACGAGCAGTACTTC.

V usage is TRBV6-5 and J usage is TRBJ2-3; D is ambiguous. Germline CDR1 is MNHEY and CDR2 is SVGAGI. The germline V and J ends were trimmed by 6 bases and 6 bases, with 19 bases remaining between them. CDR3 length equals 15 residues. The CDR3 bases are TGTGCCAGCAGCCGAAACCCCTCCGGCGGTGATACGCAGTATTTT. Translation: CASSRNPSGGDTQYF.

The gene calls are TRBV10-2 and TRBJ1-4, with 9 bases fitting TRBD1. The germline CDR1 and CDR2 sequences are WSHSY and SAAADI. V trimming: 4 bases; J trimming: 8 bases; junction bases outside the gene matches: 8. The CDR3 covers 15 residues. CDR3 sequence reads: CASSGLGTGFEKLFF. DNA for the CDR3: TGCGCCAGCAGTGGTCTGGGGACAGGGTTCGAAAAACTGTTTTTT.

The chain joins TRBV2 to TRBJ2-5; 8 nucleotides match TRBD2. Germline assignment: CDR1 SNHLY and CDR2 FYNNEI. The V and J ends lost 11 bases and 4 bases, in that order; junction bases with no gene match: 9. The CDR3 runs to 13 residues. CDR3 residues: CARSRGGRETQYF. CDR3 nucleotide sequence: TGTGCCCGAAGTCGGGGGGGGCGAGAGACCCAGTACTTC. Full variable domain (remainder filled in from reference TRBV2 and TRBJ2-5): EPEVTQTPSHQVTQMGQEVILRCVPISNHLYFYWYRQILGQKVEFLVSFYNNEISEKSEIFDDQFSVERPDGSNFTLKIRSTKLEDSAMYFCARSRGGRETQYFGPGTRLLVL.

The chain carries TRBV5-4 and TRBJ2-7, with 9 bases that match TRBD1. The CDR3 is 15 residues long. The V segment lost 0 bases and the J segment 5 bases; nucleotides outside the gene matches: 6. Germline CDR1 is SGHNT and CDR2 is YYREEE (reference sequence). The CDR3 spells CASSLGRDRAHEQYF. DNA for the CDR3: TGTGCCAGCAGCTTGGGAAGGGACAGGGCCCACGAGCAGTACTTC.

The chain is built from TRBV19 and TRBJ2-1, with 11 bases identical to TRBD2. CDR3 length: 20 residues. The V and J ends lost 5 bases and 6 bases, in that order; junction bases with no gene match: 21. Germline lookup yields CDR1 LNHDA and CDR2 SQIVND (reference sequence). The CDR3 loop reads CASSPSIGTSGYRPGNEQFF. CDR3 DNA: TGTGCCAGTAGTCCCTCGATCGGGACTAGCGGTTATCGCCCCGGCAATGAGCAGTTCTTC.

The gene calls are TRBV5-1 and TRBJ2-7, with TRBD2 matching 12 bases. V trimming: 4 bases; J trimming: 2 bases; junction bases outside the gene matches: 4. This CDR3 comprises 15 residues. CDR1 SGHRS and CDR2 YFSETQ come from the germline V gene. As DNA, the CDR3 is TGCGCCAGCAGCGCACTAGCGGGAGGACCCTACGAGCAGTACTTC. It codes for CASSALAGGPYEQYF.